Listed below are T cell receptor beta chains from one sample, sequenced in a study of cytomegalovirus exposure and HLA in healthy donors. Clones were sequenced by immunoSEQ multiplex PCR, and TCRdb holds only the in-frame ones, with some missing. The sample lists about 72,000 clones, 82% occurring once. The sequenced material came from PBMCs. All receptors come from a man younger than 35 in good health and CMV-seronegative. Both conserved end residues are part of each CDR3. Each record gives: J gene, clone size, D gene, V gene, CDR3 DNA, CDR3 protein. A D gene is named only where the DNA matches it firmly. The size field is filled for only some rows; it gives once, few, many or a size class.

TRBJ1-2,few,TRBD1,TRBV5-1,TGCGCCAGCAGCTCACAAGGACAGGGTGAAGGCTACACCTTC,CASSSQGQGEGYTF
TRBJ2-7,-,TRBD1,TRBV18,TGTGCCAGCTCAGAGAGGACAGGGGCTACCTACGAGCAGTACTTC,CASSERTGATYEQYF
TRBJ2-4,-,-,TRBV10-3,TGTGCCATCAGGGGGCTGGGAAACATTCAGTACTTC,CAIRGLGNIQYF
TRBJ2-7,-,-,TRBV6-5,TGTGCCAGCAGTTTTGGACAGCCCTACGAGCAGTACTTC,CASSFGQPYEQYF
TRBJ1-1,-,-,TRBV29-1,TGCAGCGTTGTTTTTCGGAACACTGAAGCTTTCTTT,CSVVFRNTEAFF
TRBJ2-1,-,TRBD1,TRBV5-4,TGTGCCAGCACCTCAGGGGGTTCCTACAATGAGCAGTTCTTC,CASTSGGSYNEQFF
TRBJ2-1,-,TRBD2,TRBV30,TGTGCCTGGAGCAACGAGAGGACTAGCGGGAGACCGGCTCGTGGTGAGCAGTTCTTC,CAWSNERTSGRPARGEQFF
TRBJ2-1,once,TRBD2,TRBV5-1,TGCGCCAGCAGCTTTGGTACTAGCGGAGCCGACAATGAGCAGTTCTTC,CASSFGTSGADNEQFF
TRBJ2-7,-,TRBD2,TRBV28,TGTGCCAGCAGAAATGGACTAGCGGGAGTCAGCGAGCAGTACTTC,CASRNGLAGVSEQYF
TRBJ1-5,-,-,TRBV5-8,TGTGCCAGCAGCTTGGTGGAGGGAGGGCAGCCCCAGCATTTT,CASSLVEGGQPQHF
TRBJ1-6,-,-,TRBV5-1,TGCGCCAGCAGCTTGCAAGCCTCCTATAATTCCCCCCTCCACTTT,CASSLQASYNSPLHF
TRBJ2-2,-,-,TRBV7-3,TGTGCCAGCAGCTTAACTAGCGCGAACACCGGGGAGCTGTTTTTT,CASSLTSANTGELFF
TRBJ1-2,-,-,TRBV5-6,TGTGCCGGCAGCTTGGTTCGGGGAAACTATGGCTACACCTTC,CAGSLVRGNYGYTF
TRBJ1-1,-,-,TRBV7-6,TGTGCCAGCAGCCGGGCGGGCCCGAACACTGAAGCTTTCTTT,CASSRAGPNTEAFF
TRBJ2-7,few,-,TRBV5-1,TGCGCCAGCAGAGGAGTGGCCTCCTACGAGCAGTACTTC,CASRGVASYEQYF
TRBJ1-4,-,TRBD1,TRBV27,TGTGCCAGCAGTCCGACAGGGGACGCAACTAATGAAAAACTGTTTTTT,CASSPTGDATNEKLFF
TRBJ1-5,few,TRBD1,TRBV6-6,TGTGCCAGCACCGCCGGACAGGTTTCTAATCAGCCCCAGCATTTT,CASTAGQVSNQPQHF
TRBJ1-1,-,-,TRBV27,TGTGCCAGCAGTTGGGGGGTGAACACTGAAGCTTTCTTT,CASSWGVNTEAFF
TRBJ1-1,few,-,TRBV2,TGTGCCAGCGGGGGGGCAACGAACACTGAAGCTTTCTTT,CASGGATNTEAFF
TRBJ2-3,-,TRBD2,TRBV27,TGTGCCAGCAGTACTCAGGCTAGCGGGAGAGTTAAGACAGATACGCAGTATTTT,CASSTQASGRVKTDTQYF
TRBJ1-3,-,-,TRBV7-2,TGTGCCAGCAGCACCCTCTCCAGGGACACTGGAAACACCATATATTTT,CASSTLSRDTGNTIYF
TRBJ2-7,-,TRBD2,TRBV6-6,TGTGCCAGCAGTTACCCAATTCGGGGGGCCTACGAGCAGTACTTC,CASSYPIRGAYEQYF
TRBJ1-1,few,TRBD1,TRBV7-9,TGTGCCAGCAGCCCACAGGGGTCGGGTCGCGCTTTCTTT,CASSPQGSGRAFF
TRBJ2-5,-,-,TRBV29-1,TGCAGCGTCGAAGATACTTTCCAAGAGACCCAGTACTTC,CSVEDTFQETQYF
TRBJ2-7,-,TRBD2,TRBV9,TGTGCCAGCAGCGTAGAAGCGGGAGGGAGGGACGAGCAGTACTTC,CASSVEAGGRDEQYF
TRBJ2-1,-,-,TRBV29-1,TGCAGCGTAGAATTTACAGGTCGCACCTACAATGAGCAGTTCTTC,CSVEFTGRTYNEQFF
TRBJ1-1,-,-,TRBV9,TGTGCCAGCAGCGTAGTACCCTCCCTCCCAGGGGCTGAAGCTTTCTTT,CASSVVPSLPGAEAFF
TRBJ2-3,-,TRBD2,TRBV10-1,TGCGCCAGCAGCCAGACTAGCGGGGGAACAGATACGCAGTATTTT,CASSQTSGGTDTQYF
TRBJ1-2,-,-,TRBV19,TGTGCCAGTACTACTGACAGGAACAACATTAACTATGGCTACACCTTC,CASTTDRNNINYGYTF
TRBJ2-1,-,TRBD2,TRBV27,TGTGCCAGCAGTCCAAACGGACTAGCGGACAATGAGCAGTTCTTC,CASSPNGLADNEQFF
TRBJ2-1,few,-,TRBV18,TGTGCCAGCTCACCATGGGGGGACAATGAGCAGTTCTTC,CASSPWGDNEQFF
TRBJ2-7,-,-,TRBV5-6,TGTGCCAGCAGCTTACCAGGCCTGGGCTACGAGCAGTACTTC,CASSLPGLGYEQYF
TRBJ2-7,once,TRBD1,TRBV5-4,TGTGCCAGCAGCCCGGGACAGGGGGCCCCCTACGAGCAGTACTTC,CASSPGQGAPYEQYF
TRBJ1-6,few,TRBD1,TRBV19,TGTGCCAGTAGCTTTACGCGACAGGGAGATTCACCCCTCCACTTT,CASSFTRQGDSPLHF
TRBJ2-1,-,-,TRBV19,TGTGCCAGTATGGGCGGAGCGGCCTACAATGAGCAGTTCTTC,CASMGGAAYNEQFF
TRBJ2-7,-,-,TRBV28,TGTGCCAGCAGGACTCTAGCTCCCTACGAGCAGTACTTC,CASRTLAPYEQYF
TRBJ2-7,-,TRBD1,TRBV5-6,TGTGCCAGCAGCTTGAGGTCGGATCGCCATTTGACAGGGATCTACGAGCAGTACTTC,CASSLRSDRHLTGIYEQYF